Presented here are 26 T cell receptor beta chains from one specimen sequenced in a study of OX40 agonist ivuxolimab in advanced cancers. Libraries came from the immunoSEQ multiplex PCR assay. TCRdb carries this immuneACCESS record with in-frame sequences only. Its versions omit some clonotypes, under half of them owing to an unresolved V gene in the studies checked, with the rest unexplained. Counted in this sample were more than 50,000 clones; 85% of them appeared once. The ten largest clonotypes hold about 4.1% of the sample. The sample was CD4+ or CD8+ T cells sorted from blood, taken in a trial of the OX40 agonist ivuxolimab. The source is an adult with an advanced solid tumor such as melanoma, head and neck, liver or kidney cancer.

There are a few counts of this clone. The chain employs TRBV6-5 and TRBJ2-7; D unresolved. CDR3 length equals 13 residues. The germline V gene encodes CDR1 MNHEY and CDR2 SVGAGI. The V gene lost 7 bases and the J gene lost 3 bases, with 13 bases spanning the gap. CDR3 DNA: TGTGCCAGCAAGTACTCAACCAACTACGAGCAGTACTTC. Translated, it gives CASKYSTNYEQYF.

The genes are TRBV4-1 and TRBJ2-1; possible D gene TRBD2, 6 bases. The CDR3 has 18 amino acids. The germline V gene encodes CDR1 MGHRA and CDR2 YSYEKL. Trimming left V 6 bases short and J 5 bases short, with 26 bases between. CDR3 loop: CASRASLSERLGHNEQFF. The CDR3 DNA is TGCGCCAGCAGGGCGTCATTGAGTGAGCGACTAGGTCACAATGAGCAGTTCTTC.

As DNA, the CDR3 is TGTGCCAGCAATGGGGGGAGGGGCGGACACGAGCAGTACTTC. It yields the protein CASNGGRGGHEQYF. This chain joins TRBV28 and TRBJ2-7, with 7 bases identical to TRBD2. The CDR3 sequence is 14 residues long. V was clipped by 7 bases and J by 5 bases; unmatched bases: 11. Germline V gene sequence: CDR1 MDHEN, CDR2 SYDVKM.

The gene calls are TRBV7-2 and TRBJ2-6; a possible D gene is TRBD2 (7 bases). Trimming removed 1 base at V and 2 bases at J, with 12 bases between. Germline V gives CDR1 SGHTA, CDR2 FQGNSA. This CDR3 has 17 amino acids. This CDR3 is CASSLVGGGAGANVLTF. The CDR3 nucleotides are TGTGCCAGCAGCTTAGTCGGAGGGGGGGCTGGGGCCAACGTCCTGACTTTC.

The rearrangement joins TRBV30 to TRBJ1-5; no clear D. V lost 0 bases to trimming and J lost 1 base, with 10 bases between them. The CDR3 has 15 amino acids. Looked up from germline, CDR1 is GTSNPN and CDR2 is SVGIG (reference sequence). In DNA form, the CDR3 reads TGTGCCTGGAGTGTATGGGGTGGGAGCAATCAGCCCCAGCATTTT. Residues: CAWSVWGGSNQPQHF.

CDR3: CASSMKGYGNQPQHF. CDR3 DNA sequence: TGTGCCAGTAGTATGAAAGGGTACGGCAATCAGCCCCAGCATTTT. This rearrangement joins TRBV19 to TRBJ1-5; D gene unclear. Germline V gene data show CDR1 as LNHDA and CDR2 as SQIVND (reference sequence). V lost 3 bases to trimming and J lost 2 bases, with 11 bases between them. The CDR3 has 15 residues.

V is TRBV5-6 and J is TRBJ2-4; TRBD2 might be the D (6 bases). In germline, CDR1 is SGHDT, CDR2 YYEEEE. CDR3 length: 15 residues. V lost 0 bases and J lost 0, with 7 bases in between. CDR3 DNA sequence: TGTGCCAGCAGCTTGGGGGAGGTAGCCAAAAACATTCAGTACTTC. Its protein product is CASSLGEVAKNIQYF.

The chain links TRBV19 to TRBJ1-1; maybe TRBD1 (5 bases). The CDR3 totals 11 residues. Germline V lookup: CDR1 LNHDA, CDR2 SQIVND (reference sequence). The V end was cut by 6 bases, the J end by 5 bases, with 7 bases between. CDR3 bases: TGTGCCAGTAGAGGGGTAACTGAAGCTTTCTTT. Encoded protein: CASRGVTEAFF.

The chain combines TRBV10-3 with TRBJ2-7, with no clear D. V lost 10 bases and J 9 bases, leaving 13 bases between the germline ends. The length of the CDR3 is 10 residues. CDR1 and CDR2 (germline): ENHRY, SYGVKD. The CDR3 DNA follows: TGTGCCACTCGCGAACGGTCGCAGTACTTC. The encoded protein is CATRERSQYF.

This chain joins TRBV21-1 and TRBJ1-4. TRBV21-1 is shown as a pseudogene. CDR3 length equals 15 residues. CDR3 bases: TGTGCCAGCATCGGGGGGGGAGCAACTAATGAAAAACTGTTTTTT. It encodes CASIGGGATNEKLFF.

This clone occurred a few times. The chain combines TRBV5-1 with TRBJ1-5, with D maybe TRBD1 (5 bases). V was trimmed by 5 bases and J by 3 bases, leaving 18 bases between them. The CDR3 sequence is 16 residues long. In germline, CDR1 is SGHRS, CDR2 YFSETQ. The CDR3 spells CASRRDATTLNQPQHF. The CDR3, as DNA: TGCGCCAGCAGACGGGACGCAACTACACTCAATCAGCCCCAGCATTTT.

The chain recombines TRBV11-2 with TRBJ1-2, with no clear D. V was clipped by 5 bases and J by 0 bases, with 4 bases between them. The length of the CDR3 is 12 residues. Germline assignment: CDR1 SGHAT and CDR2 FQNNGV. CDR3 protein: CASSPSNYGYTF. In nucleotides, the CDR3 is TGTGCCAGCAGCCCTTCTAACTATGGCTACACCTTC.

The genes are TRBV11-2 and TRBJ1-2; possibly TRBD1 for D (6 bases). Germline CDR1 and CDR2: SGHAT and FQNNGV. The V end was cut by 3 bases, the J end by 7 bases, with 15 bases between. The CDR3 totals 14 residues. The CDR3 loop is CASSLFGGQGGYTF. For the CDR3, the DNA is TGTGCCAGCAGCTTGTTCGGGGGGCAAGGTGGCTACACCTTC.

This chain uses TRBV7-9 with TRBJ1-2; D is ambiguous. V lost 4 bases, J lost 4 bases, and 13 bases lay in between. Germline V gene lookup returns CDR1 SEHNR and CDR2 FQNEAQ (reference sequence). The CDR3 has 14 residues. In DNA, the CDR3 is TGTGCCAGCAGCTCCATGGAGGTGCCCTATGGCTACACCTTC. It codes for CASSSMEVPYGYTF.

The gene calls are TRBV4-2 and TRBJ2-5, with 10 bases lining up with TRBD2. Trimming took 0 bases from V and 9 from J; bases not matched to a gene: 10. The CDR3 extends over 16 amino acids. The germline gives CDR1 LGHNA, CDR2 YNFKEQ. The DNA for the CDR3 is TGTGCCAGCAGCCAAGAGAGGCTAGCGGGGGCTTATGCCCAGTACTTC. It is translated as CASSQERLAGAYAQYF.

This rearrangement joins TRBV9 to TRBJ1-1, with D unresolved. With 6 bases removed from V and 0 bases from J, the gap between germline ends came to 15 bases. From germline, CDR1 is SGDLS and CDR2 YYNGEE. CDR3 size: 15 residues. In nucleotides, the CDR3 is TGTGCCAGCACACCTACAAGTGCAATGAACACTGAAGCTTTCTTT. Residues: CASTPTSAMNTEAFF.

The rearrangement uses TRBV6-4 and TRBJ1-1; D is unclear. V lost 7 bases, J lost 1 base, and 10 bases lay in between. This CDR3 has 13 amino acids. The germline V gene has CDR1 MRHNA and CDR2 SNTAGT. CDR3 sequence: CASKFAWNTEAFF. The CDR3, as DNA: TGTGCCAGCAAGTTTGCGTGGAACACTGAAGCTTTCTTT.

The V call is TRBV5-6, the J call TRBJ1-2; D may be TRBD1 (5 bases). The CDR3 contains 14 residues. Trimming stripped 0 bases from V and 2 bases from J, with 8 bases between. The germline CDR1 and CDR2 sequences are SGHDT and YYEEEE. In nucleotides, the CDR3 is TGTGCCAGCAGCTTGGAACAGGTGAACTATGGCTACACCTTC. Amino acid sequence: CASSLEQVNYGYTF.

The V gene is TRBV5-1, the J gene TRBJ2-2; a possible D gene is TRBD2 (5 bases). This CDR3 is built from 17 residues. Germline V gene lookup returns CDR1 SGHRS and CDR2 YFSETQ. V was shortened by 0 bases and J by 1 base, with 13 bases between the two germline ends. The DNA for the CDR3 is TGCGCCAGCAGCTTGGCACCAGCACTAGGGAACACCGGGGAGCTGTTTTTT. Its translation: CASSLAPALGNTGELFF.

The chain recombines TRBV5-1 with TRBJ1-1; TRBD1 might be the D (5 bases). CDR3 size: 16 residues. The V gene lost 4 bases and the J gene lost 0 bases, with 16 bases spanning the gap. Germline V gives CDR1 SGHRS, CDR2 YFSETQ. CDR3 residues: CASSMTAVYMNTEAFF. In DNA form, the CDR3 reads TGCGCCAGCAGCATGACAGCCGTTTACATGAACACTGAAGCTTTCTTT.

The chain recombines TRBV28 with TRBJ1-2; D ambiguous. In germline, CDR1 is MDHEN, CDR2 SYDVKM. This CDR3 has 14 residues. Trimming removed 3 bases from V and 3 bases from J, with 11 bases in between. The CDR3: CASSFVGRDYGYTF. The CDR3 coding sequence is TGTGCCAGCAGTTTTGTAGGGAGGGACTATGGCTACACCTTC.

V usage is TRBV30 and J usage is TRBJ2-3, with D maybe TRBD2 (5 bases). The V gene's germline CDR1 is GTSNPN and CDR2 SVGIG (reference sequence). The CDR3 is made up of 13 amino acids. V gave up 7 bases and J gave up 5 bases, with 16 bases separating them. In nucleotides, the CDR3 is TGTGCCTTCCAAATGCCGGGGTTAGATACGCAGTATTTT. This translates into CAFQMPGLDTQYF.

V and J are TRBV6-6 and TRBJ1-4; a possible D gene is TRBD1 (5 bases). Trimming pared 11 bases from V and 8 bases from J, leaving 12 bases between. The germline V gene encodes CDR1 MNHNY and CDR2 SVGAGI (reference sequence). The CDR3 extends over 11 amino acids. DNA of the CDR3: TGTGCCGTCCAGGGTGGAGAAAAACTGTTTTTT. It yields the protein CAVQGGEKLFF.

The rearrangement links TRBV6-5 to TRBJ1-5, with a possible D match to TRBD1 (6 bases). The germline V and J ends were trimmed by 6 bases and 4 bases, with 13 bases remaining between them. Germline loops: CDR1 MNHEY, CDR2 SVGAGI. The CDR3 runs 14 residues. The CDR3 loop reads CASRYTGQNQPQHF. In DNA, the CDR3 is TGTGCCAGCAGGTACACGGGACAAAATCAGCCCCAGCATTTT.

The chain recombines TRBV19 with TRBJ1-1; tentatively, D is TRBD1 (6 bases). In germline, CDR1 is LNHDA, CDR2 SQIVND (reference sequence). The CDR3 loop spans 15 amino acids. V dropped 1 base and J dropped 7 bases, with 16 bases sitting between them. The CDR3 DNA reads as TGTGCCAGTAGTATAGTGACTCAGGGGCCGGGTGAAGCTTTCTTT. Its translation is CASSIVTQGPGEAFF. Filled out from reference TRBV19 and TRBJ1-1, the complete variable domain reads DGGITQSPKYLFRKEGQNVTLSCEQNLNHDAMYWYRQDPGQGLRLIYYSQIVNDFQKGDIAEGYSVSREKKESFPLTVTSAQKNPTAFYLCASSIVTQGPGEAFFGQGTRLTVV.

The sample holds one count of this clone. The chain employs TRBV19 and TRBJ2-2; 12 bases map to TRBD1. Per the germline V gene, CDR1 is LNHDA and CDR2 is SQIVND (reference sequence). The CDR3 extends over 16 amino acids. V lost 11 bases and J lost 7; bases outside the gene matches: 14. DNA of the CDR3: TGTGCCGGGGGCTCCCCGGGACAGGGGGCGATCGGGGAGCTGTTTTTT. Protein product: CAGGSPGQGAIGELFF. The full variable domain, its missing parts supplied by reference TRBV19 and TRBJ2-2, is DGGITQSPKYLFRKEGQNVTLSCEQNLNHDAMYWYRQDPGQGLRLIYYSQIVNDFQKGDIAEGYSVSREKKESFPLTVTSAQKNPTAFYLCAGGSPGQGAIGELFFGEGSRLTVL.